This T cell receptor (beta chain) appears in the sequencing data of a study of T cells in Graves' hyperthyroidism and ophthalmopathy. With respect to this clonotype: What it binds is not known.

Study-wide findings and caveats: From stable hyperthyroidism, ophthalmopathy was set apart by a 13 V-J model.

Using RNA transcripts as the source, TCR beta CDR3 regions were amplified. During a first-round RT-PCR of the TCR CDR3, the HTBI primer set was used. TCRdb used MiXCR to reprocess the multiplex PCR reads, holding one entry per CDR3 protein. The sample includes around 690,000 distinct CDR3 sequences, 17% of them seen just once. Exclusion criteria comprised uncontrolled infection, other autoimmune disease, pregnancy or lactation. Diagnosing involved the use of clinical symptoms, serum thyroxine and TRAb, thyroid ultrasound and orbital computed tomography. This CDR3 has 14 residues. V lost 3 bases to trimming and J lost 0 bases, with 8 bases between them.

The sample comprised blood. The TCR comes from a man aged 45 to 65 with Graves' hyperthyroidism. The V and J genes are TRBV12-3 or TRBV12-4 and TRBJ2-5; weak D call: TRBD1 (5 bases). The CDR3 reads CASSFAGHQETQYF. The CDR3 DNA reads TGTGCCAGCAGTTTTGCAGGGCACCAAGAGACCCAGTACTTC.